Following are 29 T cell receptor beta chains from one sample sequenced in a study of neurological immune-mediated disorders. Each CDR3 protein is one row after TCRdb ran MiXCR on the 5' RACE reads. Of about 46,000 distinct CDR3 sequences in the sample, about 2% are singletons; the top ten hold roughly 2%. The sample comprised PBMCs. Every receptor here comes from a woman aged 40 to 49 with multiple sclerosis.

In its sample, this clonotype was seen many times. This chain joins TRBV7-9 and TRBJ1-2, with TRBD1 as a possible D gene (5 bases). Trimming removed 1 base from V and 0 bases from J, with 9 bases in between. Germline loops: CDR1 SEHNR, CDR2 FQNEAQ (reference sequence). This CDR3 is built from 15 residues. The CDR3 reads CASSLERGPNYGYTF. DNA of the CDR3: TGTGCCAGCAGCTTAGAGAGGGGACCTAACTATGGCTACACCTTC.

Ten or more counts support this clonotype. The chain carries TRBV7-8 and TRBJ1-1; tentative D call: TRBD1 (6 bases). CDR3 length equals 14 residues. CDR1 SGHVS and CDR2 FQNEAQ come from the germline V gene. With 6 bases removed from V and 4 bases from J, the gap between germline ends came to 15 bases. The CDR3 loop reads CASSQRGWSTEAFF. The CDR3 DNA reads as TGTGCCAGCAGTCAAAGGGGGTGGAGCACTGAAGCTTTCTTT.

This clonotype was detected many times. The V call is TRBV2, the J call TRBJ2-1; D unclear. CDR1 and CDR2 from the germline V gene are SNHLY and FYNNEI. Between the trimmed V and J ends, which lost 6 bases and 6 bases, there was a span of 12 bases. The CDR3 contains 13 residues. CDR3 amino acids: CASSVRDTNEQFF. CDR3 DNA: TGTGCCAGCAGCGTGCGCGACACCAATGAGCAGTTCTTC.

This clonotype came up many times. V gene TRBV20-1 combines with J gene TRBJ2-2; D may correspond to TRBD1 or TRBD2 (6 bases each). Trimming took off 5 bases at V and 5 bases at J, with 21 bases between the two ends. The V gene's germline CDR1 is DFQATT and CDR2 SNEGSKA (reference sequence). This CDR3 has 16 residues. The CDR3 DNA sequence: TGCAGTGCTTCATTGTCCCCCCGAGGGGGGACCGGGGAGCTGTTTTTT. It specifies CSASLSPRGGTGELFF.

This clonotype was seen ten or more times. V is TRBV5-1 and J is TRBJ1-2, with D perhaps matching TRBD1 (6 bases). Germline loops: CDR1 SGHRS, CDR2 YFSETQ. The CDR3 totals 14 residues. V lost 3 bases, J lost 6 bases, and 15 bases lay in between. CDR3 coding DNA: TGCGCCAGCAGCTCACCCGAACAGGGTAATGGCTACACCTTC. Residues: CASSSPEQGNGYTF.

This clonotype was recorded at least ten times. This chain joins TRBV24-1 and TRBJ2-1, with D possibly being TRBD1 (5 bases). The germline gives CDR1 KGHDR, CDR2 SFDVKD. The germline V and J ends were trimmed by 10 bases and 4 bases, with 10 bases remaining between them. The CDR3 length is 12 residues. The CDR3 coding sequence is TGTGCCACTTCAACAGGTTACAATGAGCAGTTCTTC. It specifies CATSTGYNEQFF.

The table lists this clonotype with many counts. This chain uses TRBV7-2 with TRBJ2-3, with D unclear. Trimming removed 5 bases at V and 7 bases at J, with 7 bases between. Germline V gene lookup returns CDR1 SGHTA and CDR2 FQGNSA. The CDR3 length is 11 residues. The CDR3 DNA is TGTGCCAGCAGCCTTTTGTATACGCAGTATTTT. Protein product: CASSLLYTQYF.

In this sample, this clonotype turned up many times. The chain carries TRBV12-3 or TRBV12-4 and TRBJ1-2; 7 nucleotides line up with TRBD1. The J segment lost 10 bases and the V segment lost 6 bases, leaving 5 bases of the junction unmatched. The CDR3 loop spans 11 amino acids. The CDR3 DNA follows: TGTGCCAGCAGCCTTGGGACAGCCTACACCTTC. It specifies CASSLGTAYTF.

This clonotype has a count of ten or more. Germline is not matched at one junction end, which may reflect a read error. The V call is TRBV7-9, the J call TRBJ2-1, with D unclear. The CDR3 spans 16 residues. Germline assignment: CDR1 SEHNR and CDR2 FQNEAQ (reference sequence). The CDR3 sequence is CASSLIGLPSHNEQFF. The CDR3 coding sequence is TGTGCCAGCAGCTTAATAGGGCTCCCCTCCCACAATGAGCAGTTCTTC.

This clonotype has a count of ten or more. CDR3 amino acids: CASSDGYYGYTF. The CDR3 bases are TGCGCCAGCAGCGACGGATATTATGGCTACACCTTC. The chain joins TRBV5-1 to TRBJ1-2, with D hard to call. The CDR3 covers 12 residues. Trimming cost V 4 bases and J 5 bases, with 9 bases left between them. Germline V gene sequence: CDR1 SGHRS, CDR2 YFSETQ.

This clonotype was observed at least ten times. V is TRBV20-1 and J is TRBJ1-2, with D perhaps TRBD1 (6 bases). CDR1 is DFQATT and CDR2 is SNEGSKA in the germline V gene (reference sequence). CDR3 length equals 12 residues. Deletions cut 5 bases from V and 7 bases from J, with 14 bases between. As DNA, the CDR3 is TGCAGTGCTGTACAGGGTGGGTCTGGCTACACCTTC. This sequence encodes CSAVQGGSGYTF.

This clonotype was found many times. V gene TRBV12-3 or TRBV12-4 combines with J gene TRBJ1-5; tentatively, D is TRBD1 (6 bases). The CDR3 spans 15 residues. V lost 1 base and J 4 bases, leaving 11 bases between the germline ends. As DNA, the CDR3 is TGTGCCAGCAGTTTAGGGGGGGCAGGGAATCAGCCCCAGCATTTT. It codes for CASSLGGAGNQPQHF.

This clonotype was counted many times. The chain has TRBV18 and TRBJ2-7; 7 bases match TRBD1. Germline loops: CDR1 KGHSH, CDR2 LQKENI. J lost 2 bases, V lost 3 bases, and 7 bases had no gene match. The CDR3 sequence is 15 residues long. CDR3 sequence: CASSPPPGTAYEQYF. CDR3 nucleotides: TGTGCCAGCTCACCGCCCCCAGGGACAGCCTACGAGCAGTACTTC.

This clonotype occurred many times. The gene calls are TRBV5-1 and TRBJ2-5; the match to TRBD1 covers 7 bases. This CDR3 comprises 16 residues. Germline V gives CDR1 SGHRS, CDR2 YFSETQ. The ends lost 4 bases at V and 3 bases at J; junction bases unmatched: 12. The CDR3 DNA reads TGCGCCAGCAGCAGAGGACAGGCCGTCCAGAAAGAGACCCAGTACTTC. Its translation is CASSRGQAVQKETQYF.

The sample holds many counts of this clonotype. The genes are TRBV5-1 and TRBJ1-1; TRBD1 matches at 8 bases. Trimming took 0 bases from V and 4 from J; bases not matched to a gene: 8. Germline V lookup: CDR1 SGHRS, CDR2 YFSETQ. This CDR3 spans 16 amino acids. CDR3 residues: CASSLGTGTVGTEAFF. The DNA of the CDR3 is TGCGCCAGCAGCTTGGGGACAGGGACAGTCGGCACTGAAGCTTTCTTT. The entire variable domain, with the rest obtained from reference TRBV5-1 and TRBJ1-1, is as follows: KAGVTQTPRYLIKTRGQQVTLSCSPISGHRSVSWYQQTPGQGLQFLFEYFSETQRNKGNFPGRFSGRQFSNSRSEMNVSTLELGDSALYLCASSLGTGTVGTEAFFGQGTRLTVV.

Ten or more counts support this clonotype. The rearrangement joins TRBV12-3 or TRBV12-4 to TRBJ2-7, with D tentatively TRBD1 or TRBD2 (6 bases each). This CDR3 comprises 14 residues. V lost 2 bases to trimming and J lost 4 bases, with 12 bases between them. CDR3 sequence reads: CASSLMGGQYEQYF. In nucleotides, the CDR3 is TGTGCCAGCAGTTTAATGGGGGGCCAGTACGAGCAGTACTTC.

This clonotype was counted many times. One junction end does not reproduce the germline sequence, and a read error may be involved. The CDR3: CASSSFGTGGLGYTF. The CDR3 DNA follows: TGCGCCAGTAGCTCATTCGGGACAGGGGGCCTTGGCTACACCTTC. The V and J genes are TRBV5-1 and TRBJ1-2; TRBD1 aligns across 12 bases. The CDR3 totals 15 residues. CDR1 and CDR2 from the germline V gene are SGHRS and YFSETQ.

This clonotype has ten or more counts. The chain uses TRBV5-6 and TRBJ1-5; TRBD1 might be the D (5 bases). The CDR3 length is 15 residues. The germline V gene encodes CDR1 SGHDT and CDR2 YYEEEE. Trimming took off 0 bases at V and 7 bases at J, with 14 bases between the two ends. CDR3 nucleotide sequence: TGTGCCAGCAGCTTGGGACCCGGGGCAGGGCAGCCCCAGCATTTT. It yields the protein CASSLGPGAGQPQHF.

This clonotype was detected many times. The chain is built from TRBV20-1 and TRBJ1-4, with D uncertain. The CDR3 has 15 residues. V shed 0 bases and J shed 8 bases, with 16 bases lying between them. CDR1 and CDR2 (germline): DFQATT, SNEGSKA (reference sequence). CDR3 nucleotides: TGCAGTGCTAGAGATCGCAGGCTACCTTTCGAAAAACTGTTTTTT. It specifies CSARDRRLPFEKLFF.

This clonotype was recorded many times. This chain joins TRBV5-1 and TRBJ2-7, with D perhaps TRBD1 (6 bases). The CDR3 contains 14 residues. V shed 5 bases and J shed 3 bases, with 15 bases lying between them. CDR1 is SGHRS, CDR2 YFSETQ, per germline. Here the CDR3 DNA reads TGCGCCAGCAGAAGACAGGATAACTTCTACGAGCAGTACTTC. Residues: CASRRQDNFYEQYF.

This clonotype was seen many times. The chain recombines TRBV12-3 or TRBV12-4 with TRBJ1-2, with D hard to call. Trimming took off 5 bases at V and 4 bases at J, with 11 bases between the two ends. CDR3 length equals 13 residues. In nucleotides, the CDR3 is TGTGCCAGCAGTCCCATGTCAGGCTATGGCTACACCTTC. It specifies CASSPMSGYGYTF.

The table lists this clonotype with many counts. The V and J genes are TRBV21-1 and TRBJ1-1; the table's D call of TRBD1 was not tested on the DNA. TRBV21-1 is a recognized pseudogene. The CDR3 is 18 amino acids. CDR3 protein: CASSLRPLQGSGNTEAFF. The CDR3, as DNA: TGTGCCAGCAGCCTGAGGCCGTTACAGGGCTCGGGGAACACTGAAGCTTTCTTT.

The sample holds many counts of this clonotype. The CDR3 DNA sequence: TGCAGTGCCCCGTTGAGAAAGGGATGGAATGAGCAGTTCTTC. Translated: CSAPLRKGWNEQFF. V gene TRBV20-1 combines with J gene TRBJ2-1; D is undetermined. The germline V and J ends were trimmed by 6 bases and 7 bases, with 19 bases remaining between them. Germline V gene sequence: CDR1 DFQATT, CDR2 SNEGSKA (reference sequence). The CDR3 loop spans 14 amino acids.

This clonotype was picked up many times. The rearrangement links TRBV24-1 to TRBJ1-5; maybe TRBD1 (5 bases). Germline CDR1 reads KGHDR; CDR2 reads SFDVKD. The V end lost 4 bases, the J end lost 6 bases, and 12 bases lay between the germline ends. The CDR3 is 14 amino acids. CDR3 loop: CATSEGHPGQPQHF. The CDR3 DNA reads as TGTGCCACCAGTGAGGGGCACCCGGGTCAGCCCCAGCATTTT.

This clonotype showed up many times. The chain couples TRBV6-2 or TRBV6-3 to TRBJ1-2; no definite D call. Between the trimmed V and J ends, which lost 5 bases and 6 bases, there was a span of 22 bases. The CDR3 covers 16 residues. From germline, CDR1 is MNHEY and CDR2 SVGEGT. CDR3 sequence (DNA): TGTGCCAGCAGTCAAAACGGCCCACGACAAGCGGATGGCTACACCTTC. Its translation: CASSQNGPRQADGYTF.

This clonotype was picked up many times. The V gene is TRBV20-1, the J gene TRBJ1-2; tentatively, D is TRBD1 (6 bases). The CDR3 sequence is 12 residues long. Trimming removed 3 bases from V and 4 bases from J, with 9 bases in between. Germline loops: CDR1 DFQATT, CDR2 SNEGSKA (reference sequence). CDR3 sequence (DNA): TGCAGTGCTAGGACGGGGGCCTATGGCTACACCTTC. It codes for CSARTGAYGYTF.

This clonotype came up many times. The V call is TRBV27, the J call TRBJ2-2; D not certain. V gave up 7 bases and J gave up 5 bases, with 14 bases separating them. CDR3 length: 14 residues. Germline V lookup: CDR1 MNHEY, CDR2 SMNVEV (reference sequence). DNA for the CDR3: TGTGCCAGCAAACCGGGTCTCTGGACCGGGGAGCTGTTTTTT. This translates into CASKPGLWTGELFF.

This clonotype was counted many times. The chain carries TRBV5-1 and TRBJ1-1, with 12 bases that match TRBD1. In germline, CDR1 is SGHRS, CDR2 YFSETQ. The CDR3 runs to 14 residues. With 0 bases clipped from V and 11 bases from J, the junction kept 5 bases outside the gene matches. The CDR3 region has the DNA TGCGCCAGCAGCTTGGGGGACAGGGGGCTCGAGGCTTTCTTT. Translation gives CASSLGDRGLEAFF.

This clonotype was seen repeatedly, ten times or more. CDR3 protein: CSAPGAGHLNYGYTF. CDR3 DNA sequence: TGCAGTGCTCCAGGAGCGGGGCATCTTAACTATGGCTACACCTTC. The rearrangement links TRBV20-1 to TRBJ1-2, with D tentatively TRBD1 (5 bases). Trimming took off 5 bases at V and 1 base at J, with 17 bases between the two ends. The CDR3 is made up of 15 amino acids. The germline V gene encodes CDR1 DFQATT and CDR2 SNEGSKA (reference sequence).